These 29 T cell receptor beta chains were all obtained from the same sample, sequenced in a study of T cell changes during pregnancy in multiple sclerosis (dated by TCRdb to between 2018 and 2021). Library generation was performed with the immunoSEQ multiplex PCR assay. TCRdb obtained this table from immuneACCESS and retained in-frame rearrangements with V and J assigned. These tables miss some clones; where compared with another copy, unresolved V genes account for less than half of the shortfall, and the remainder is unexplained. The sample table records 70,000 to 80,000 clones; around nine tenths of these occur just once. The ten largest make up about 0.45% of the sample. The sequences come from CD4+ T cells from peripheral blood mononuclear cells, collected before pregnancy. The receptors were sampled from a female donor with multiple sclerosis, enrolled in a pregnancy study.

This clone appeared many times. The CDR3 DNA reads TGTGCCTGGAACAGGGGGCGGGGGTCGACTGAAGCTTTCTTT. Translation: CAWNRGRGSTEAFF. The chain is built from TRBV30 and TRBJ1-1, with 9 bases aligning to TRBD1. The CDR3 totals 14 residues. V gave up 4 bases and J gave up 5 bases; unmatched junction bases: 8. The germline CDR1 and CDR2 sequences are GTSNPN and SVGIG (reference sequence).

The gene calls are TRBV19 and TRBJ2-2, with 11 bases fitting TRBD2. CDR1 and CDR2 from the germline V gene are LNHDA and SQIVND (reference sequence). The V gene end was trimmed by 0 bases and the J gene end by 7 bases; junction bases not matched to a gene: 1. The CDR3 runs 15 residues. The CDR3 DNA sequence: TGTGCCAGTAGTATAGATGGGACTAGCGGCGGGGAGCTGTTTTTT. Protein sequence: CASSIDGTSGGELFF.

The gene calls are TRBV19 and TRBJ2-7, with TRBD1 matching 7 bases. Looked up from germline, CDR1 is LNHDA and CDR2 is SQIVND (reference sequence). V lost 7 bases, J lost 3 bases, and 3 bases stayed unmatched. The CDR3 is 12 amino acids. The CDR3 coding sequence is TGTGCCAGTATGGACAGGAACTACGAGCAGTACTTC. Translating it yields CASMDRNYEQYF.

The CDR3 nucleotides read TGTGCCAGCAGCACCTCTAGCGGGGCCGAGACCCAGTACTTC. Translating it yields CASSTSSGAETQYF. J is TRBJ2-5 and V is TRBV9; 9 bases agree with TRBD2. Trimming removed 4 bases from V and 5 bases from J; junction bases left unmatched: 6. CDR3 size: 14 residues. Germline V gene sequence: CDR1 SGDLS, CDR2 YYNGEE.

The chain recombines TRBV5-1 with TRBJ1-6, with a weak D call TRBD1 (5 bases). The germline gives CDR1 SGHRS, CDR2 YFSETQ. Trimming cost V 4 bases and J 2 bases, with 10 bases left between them. CDR3 length equals 15 residues. The CDR3 loop is CASSNQGPYNSPLHF. DNA for the CDR3: TGCGCCAGCAGCAATCAGGGTCCCTATAATTCACCCCTCCACTTT.

The CDR3 is CASSGRVGYGYTF. CDR3 DNA sequence: TGTGCCAGCAGCGGGCGGGTGGGCTATGGCTACACCTTC. This sequence joins TRBV7-2 and TRBJ1-2; D not resolved. The CDR3 is made up of 13 amino acids. Germline V gene data show CDR1 as SGHTA and CDR2 as FQGNSA. The germline V and J ends were trimmed by 5 bases and 4 bases, with 11 bases remaining between them.

This chain uses TRBV19 with TRBJ1-2; D perhaps matches TRBD1 (6 bases). Germline loops: CDR1 LNHDA, CDR2 SQIVND (reference sequence). The V end lost 4 bases, the J end lost 10 bases, and 13 bases lay between the germline ends. The CDR3 totals 12 residues. CDR3 region: CASSSEVGAYTF. As DNA, the CDR3 is TGTGCCAGTAGTAGCGAGGTGGGGGCCTACACCTTC.

The CDR3 protein is CASSVVAGAKNEQFF. The DNA of the CDR3 is TGTGCCAGCAGCGTAGTGGCAGGGGCGAAGAATGAGCAGTTCTTC. The rearrangement joins TRBV9 to TRBJ2-1; perhaps TRBD1 as D (6 bases). Trimming removed 0 bases at V and 7 bases at J, with 14 bases between. Germline V CDR1 and CDR2: SGDLS, YYNGEE. The CDR3 extends over 15 amino acids.

The chain couples TRBV19 to TRBJ1-4; D is possibly TRBD1 (5 bases). Per germline, CDR1 LNHDA and CDR2 SQIVND (reference sequence). The germline V and J ends were trimmed by 3 bases and 1 base, with 6 bases remaining between them. The CDR3 runs 14 residues. CDR3 residues: CASSITGTNEKLFF. The CDR3 nucleotides read TGTGCCAGTAGTATCACAGGAACTAATGAAAAACTGTTTTTT.

This chain joins TRBV20-1 and TRBJ1-4, with D uncertain. Trimming stripped 5 bases from V and 2 bases from J, with 3 bases between. The CDR3 runs 11 residues. In germline, CDR1 is DFQATT, CDR2 SNEGSKA (reference sequence). In DNA, the CDR3 is TGCAGTGCTCCTACTAATGAAAAACTGTTTTTT. This codes for CSAPTNEKLFF.

V and J are TRBV7-3 and TRBJ2-2; a weak D match, TRBD2 (5 bases). The CDR3 is 15 amino acids. Trimming took 2 bases from V and 0 from J, leaving 7 bases between them. Germline assignment: CDR1 SGHTA and CDR2 FQGTGA. CDR3 DNA sequence: TGTGCCAGCAGCTTAGCGGGCCCGAACACCGGGGAGCTGTTTTTT. It yields the protein CASSLAGPNTGELFF. The complete variable domain, with remaining parts taken from reference TRBV7-3 and TRBJ2-2, reads GAGVSQTPSNKVTEKGKYVELRCDPISGHTALYWYRQSLGQGPEFLIYFQGTGAADDSGLPNDRFFAVRPEGSVSTLKIQRTERGDSAVYLCASSLAGPNTGELFFGEGSRLTVL.

As for this clone: No DNA is shown, since the ends of the CDR3 on it are uncertain; the CDR3 is the one TCRdb lists. The V gene is TRBV19, the J gene TRBJ2-2; the table's D call of TRBD1 was not tested on the DNA. Germline loops: CDR1 LNHDA, CDR2 SQIVND (reference sequence). 15 amino acids form the CDR3, both terminal residues included. CDR3 sequence reads: CASTSGSGGHGELFF.

This chain joins TRBV6-5 and TRBJ2-7; 10 nucleotides match TRBD1. V shed 0 bases, J shed 1 base, and the junction held 0 bases outside the gene matches. The CDR3 is 15 amino acids. CDR1 and CDR2 (germline): MNHEY, SVGAGI. CDR3 bases: TGTGCCAGCAGTTACTCGGGACAGGGGTCCTACGAGCAGTACTTC. Protein: CASSYSGQGSYEQYF.

The chain joins TRBV5-1 to TRBJ2-6, with D possibly matching TRBD1 (6 bases). Per the germline V gene, CDR1 is SGHRS and CDR2 is YFSETQ. Trimming took off 4 bases at V and 0 bases at J, with 17 bases between the two ends. The CDR3 loop spans 18 amino acids. CDR3 sequence (DNA): TGCGCCAGCAGCCTATCTGGGGACAAACCCTCTGGGGCCAACGTCCTGACTTTC. As protein: CASSLSGDKPSGANVLTF.

The rearrangement joins TRBV7-2 to TRBJ1-5; D call uncertain. Germline V gene lookup returns CDR1 SGHTA and CDR2 FQGNSA. Trimming removed 1 base at V and 4 bases at J, with 11 bases between. The CDR3 length is 15 residues. The CDR3 loop reads CASSLGGIANQPQHF. For the CDR3, the DNA is TGTGCCAGCAGCTTAGGCGGGATAGCAAATCAGCCCCAGCATTTT.

The chain recombines TRBV7-3 with TRBJ2-3; the D is unclear. This CDR3 has 13 amino acids. CDR1 is SGHTA and CDR2 is FQGTGA in the germline V gene. With 6 bases removed from V and 1 base from J, the gap between germline ends came to 8 bases. The CDR3 spells CASRKIGTDTQYF. DNA of the CDR3: TGTGCCAGCAGAAAAATAGGCACAGATACGCAGTATTTT.

V usage is TRBV27 and J usage is TRBJ2-2; tentative D call: TRBD1 (5 bases). Germline V gene data show CDR1 as MNHEY and CDR2 as SMNVEV (reference sequence). Deletions cut 7 bases from V and 8 bases from J, with 23 bases between. The CDR3 runs 16 residues. Here the CDR3 DNA reads TGTGCCAGCAAAACCTACCTCAAACAGGTGGCGGGGGAGCTGTTTTTT. Protein product: CASKTYLKQVAGELFF.

The chain has TRBV9 and TRBJ2-2, with TRBD1 identical over 8 bases. The CDR3 covers 16 residues. The trim removed 0 bases at V and 4 bases at J, leaving 5 bases unmatched. Germline CDR1 is SGDLS and CDR2 is YYNGEE. The CDR3 bases are TGTGCCAGCAGCGTAGCAGGGACAGGATCCACCGGGGAGCTGTTTTTT. Encoded protein: CASSVAGTGSTGELFF. The entire variable domain, with the rest obtained from reference TRBV9 and TRBJ2-2, is as follows: DSGVTQTPKHLITATGQRVTLRCSPRSGDLSVYWYQQSLDQGLQFLIQYYNGEERAKGNILERFSAQQFPDLHSELNLSSLELGDSALYFCASSVAGTGSTGELFFGEGSRLTVL.

The chain uses TRBV2 and TRBJ1-2; 10 positions match TRBD1. The CDR3 runs 15 residues. The trim removed 4 bases at V and 4 bases at J, leaving 6 bases unmatched. CDR1 and CDR2 from the germline V gene are SNHLY and FYNNEI. The CDR3 DNA sequence: TGTGCCAGCAGTGGCGAGACAGGGGGCATCTATGGCTACACCTTC. It specifies CASSGETGGIYGYTF.

J is TRBJ1-1 and V is TRBV29-1; TRBD1 might be the D (6 bases). Germline V gives CDR1 SQVTM, CDR2 ANQGSEA. This CDR3 is 12 amino acids long. V was pared by 4 bases and J by 4 bases, with 10 bases between. The CDR3 is CSVARGGTEAFF. In DNA, the CDR3 is TGCAGCGTTGCGAGGGGGGGCACTGAAGCTTTCTTT.

This chain connects TRBV14 to TRBJ2-6; D possibly corresponds to TRBD1 (6 bases). The V gene lost 1 base and the J gene lost 0 bases, with 13 bases spanning the gap. The CDR3 sequence is 18 residues long. Germline V gives CDR1 SGHDN, CDR2 FVKESK. CDR3 region: CASSQVGAGVSGANVLTF. For the CDR3, the DNA is TGTGCCAGCAGCCAAGTGGGGGCTGGGGTCTCTGGGGCCAACGTCCTGACTTTC.

J is TRBJ1-1 and V is TRBV21-1; the DNA was not used to check the table's D call, TRBD1. TRBV21-1 is designated a pseudogene. This CDR3 comprises 14 residues. The CDR3 bases are TGTGCCAGCAGCATTCAAAAGTCCAGGGTGGGAGCTTTCTTT. Encoded protein: CASSIQKSRVGAFF.

The chain recombines TRBV6-7 with TRBJ1-4; D is possibly TRBD1 (5 bases). TRBV6-7 is designated an ORF whose function remains uncertain. The CDR3 is made up of 21 amino acids. With 4 bases removed from V and 0 bases from J, the gap between germline ends came to 27 bases. The CDR3 nucleotides read TGTGCCAGCAGTTCCAACCGGACATGGAACAATAGTCCGGCAACTAATGAAAAACTGTTTTTT. As protein: CASSSNRTWNNSPATNEKLFF.

The chain has TRBV9 and TRBJ1-6, with a tentative D call TRBD1 (6 bases). The CDR3 loop spans 15 amino acids. CDR1 is SGDLS, CDR2 YYNGEE, per germline. With 3 bases removed from V and 10 bases from J, the gap between germline ends came to 17 bases. The CDR3 DNA reads TGTGCCAGCAGCGGGGAGGGGGGGCATCGGTCACCCCTCCACTTT. This translates into CASSGEGGHRSPLHF.

V usage is TRBV10-3 and J usage is TRBJ2-1; weak D call: TRBD2 (7 bases). Per the germline V gene, CDR1 is ENHRY and CDR2 is SYGVKD. V lost 0 bases and J 14 bases, leaving 14 bases between the germline ends. This CDR3 contains 13 residues. CDR3 nucleotide sequence: TGTGCCATCAGTGAGTCAGAGGGGGGGCCGAAGTTCTTC. This sequence encodes CAISESEGGPKFF.

The rearrangement uses TRBV4-2 and TRBJ2-5; 8 nucleotides agree with TRBD2. Trimming took 1 base from V and 0 from J; bases not matched to a gene: 4. The CDR3 spans 16 residues. Germline V gene data show CDR1 as LGHNA and CDR2 as YNFKEQ. DNA for the CDR3: TGTGCCAGCAGCCAAGTTAGCGGGGTAGACCAAGAGACCCAGTACTTC. The encoded protein is CASSQVSGVDQETQYF.

The gene calls are TRBV6-5 and TRBJ2-1; 14 bases line up with TRBD2. CDR3 length: 16 residues. CDR1 and CDR2 from the germline V gene are MNHEY and SVGAGI. Trimming took 0 bases from V and 7 from J; bases not matched to a gene: 2. This chain's CDR3 is CASSYSGLAGANEQFF. The CDR3 nucleotides read TGTGCCAGCAGTTACTCGGGACTAGCGGGAGCGAATGAGCAGTTCTTC.

The V gene is TRBV4-2, the J gene TRBJ1-1, with D unclear. Germline-derived CDR1 and CDR2 are LGHNA and YNFKEQ. CDR3 length: 16 amino acids. V was cut by 5 bases and J by 3 bases, with 19 bases left in between. DNA of the CDR3: TGTGCCAGCAGCGTCCGGGCCCCACTGAGGGACACTGAAGCTTTCTTT. It codes for CASSVRAPLRDTEAFF.

The chain combines TRBV5-1 with TRBJ1-1; the D gene is possibly TRBD1 (5 bases). CDR1 and CDR2 (germline): SGHRS, YFSETQ. V was cut by 1 base and J by 7 bases, with 11 bases left in between. CDR3 size: 13 residues. The CDR3 is CASSLLTESEAFF. In DNA, the CDR3 is TGCGCCAGCAGCTTGTTGACAGAAAGTGAAGCTTTCTTT.